This TCR beta chain was found in a study of blood T cell repertoires in COVID-19. Study-level information: Sites in the United States, Italy and Spain provided acute and convalescent COVID-19 samples.

V was pared by 3 bases and J by 4 bases, with 4 bases of the junction left unmatched. The V gene's germline CDR1 is SGHKS and CDR2 YYEKEE (reference sequence). This CDR3 is built from 16 residues. Clones were read by immunoSEQ multiplex PCR, and TCRdb kept only the in-frame ones, dropping some. This repertoire shows 160,000 or so clones, 75% to 90% found once; its top ten account for 11%. The V call is TRBV5-5, the J call TRBJ2-5; TRBD2 aligns across 15 bases. The receptor was isolated from a human donor in a cohort sampled during active COVID-19. Source material: peripheral blood. The CDR3 DNA follows: TGTGCCAGCAGCTCCGGACTAGCGGGAGGGTCAGAGACCCAGTACTTC. It encodes CASSSGLAGGSETQYF.